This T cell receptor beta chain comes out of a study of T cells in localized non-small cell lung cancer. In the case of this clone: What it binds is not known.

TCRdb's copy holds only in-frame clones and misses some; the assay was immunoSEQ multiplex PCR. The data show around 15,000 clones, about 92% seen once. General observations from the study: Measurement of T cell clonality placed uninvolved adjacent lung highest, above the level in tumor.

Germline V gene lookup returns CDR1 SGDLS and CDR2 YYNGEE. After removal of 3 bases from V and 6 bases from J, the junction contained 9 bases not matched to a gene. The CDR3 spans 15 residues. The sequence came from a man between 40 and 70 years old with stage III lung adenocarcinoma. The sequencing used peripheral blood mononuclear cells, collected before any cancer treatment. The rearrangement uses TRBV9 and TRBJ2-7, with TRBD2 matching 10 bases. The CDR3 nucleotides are TGTGCCAGCAGCGGAACCGGGACTAGCGTAGGCGAGCAGTACTTC. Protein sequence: CASSGTGTSVGEQYF.